Below, 22 T cell receptor beta chains from the same sample are listed, as sequenced in a study of Graves' ophthalmopathy and Graves' hyperthyroidism. Amplification from RNA transcripts yielded the TCR beta CDR3 regions. Second-round multiplex PCR came after a first-round RT-PCR that employed HTBI primers. TCRdb re-called the multiplex PCR reads through MiXCR, storing one row per CDR3 protein. The table lists roughly 1.1 million distinct CDR3 sequences, about 40% of them singletons. The sequencing sample was made of peripheral blood or thyroid tissue (not recorded which). These receptors were taken from an adult man with Graves' hyperthyroidism.

Comments on this clonotype: This may stem from a read error, because a much larger clone lies one nucleotide away. The genes are TRBV2 and TRBJ1-5; D remains ambiguous. Trimming stripped 4 bases from V and 7 bases from J, with 17 bases between. This CDR3 has 15 residues. Germline-derived CDR1 and CDR2 are SNHLY and FYNNEI. CDR3 DNA sequence: TGTGCCAGCAGTGGTTACGTCAGTCTAAGGCAGCCCCAGCATTTT. Translating gives CASSGYVSLRQPQHF.

This clonotype was observed a handful of times. V gene TRBV5-1 combines with J gene TRBJ2-7; 10 nucleotides align to TRBD1. Germline trimming cut 4 bases from V and 1 base from J; bases unmatched to any gene: 8. Germline V CDR1 and CDR2: SGHRS, YFSETQ. This CDR3 is built from 16 residues. This CDR3 reads CASSRQSGQGSYEQYF. Here the CDR3 DNA reads TGCGCCAGCAGCCGACAGTCGGGACAGGGGTCCTACGAGCAGTACTTC.

The chain carries TRBV4-1 and TRBJ1-1; D might be TRBD1 (6 bases). The CDR3 loop spans 12 amino acids. The germline gives CDR1 MGHRA, CDR2 YSYEKL. Trimming removed 0 bases at V and 10 bases at J, with 9 bases between. CDR3 protein: CASSQEGGGAFF. DNA of the CDR3: TGCGCCAGCAGCCAAGAGGGAGGGGGAGCTTTCTTT.

This clonotype was recorded many times. The rearrangement joins TRBV20-1 to TRBJ2-7, with 7 nucleotides matching TRBD1. The J segment lost 5 bases and the V segment lost 2 bases, leaving 9 bases of the junction unmatched. The germline gives CDR1 DFQATT, CDR2 SNEGSKA (reference sequence). The CDR3 spans 14 residues. The CDR3 DNA reads TGCAGTGCTAGATCGACAGGGATCTTGCACGAGCAGTACTTC. Residues: CSARSTGILHEQYF.

This clonotype came up many times. The rearrangement joins TRBV10-2 to TRBJ2-2, with D tentatively TRBD1 (6 bases). This CDR3 region has 15 residues. Germline V gene sequence: CDR1 WSHSY, CDR2 SAAADI. Trimming removed 4 bases at V and 4 bases at J, with 13 bases between. CDR3 protein: CASSGGTPTTGELFF. Here the CDR3 DNA reads TGCGCCAGCAGTGGGGGGACACCTACCACCGGGGAGCTGTTTTTT.

In regard to this clonotype: An end of the junction does not agree with germline; a read error may underlie this. The chain is built from TRBV10-2 and TRBJ2-7; TRBD2 might be the D (6 bases). Germline V gene lookup returns CDR1 WSHSY and CDR2 SAAADI. The CDR3 extends over 12 amino acids. CDR3 bases: TGTGCCAGCTTCCAGGGAGGCTACGAGCAGTACTTC. Translation gives CASFQGGYEQYF.

A note on this clonotype: Possible read error: a much larger clone is one base away. This rearrangement joins TRBV5-6 to TRBJ2-5; possibly TRBD2 for D (6 bases). CDR1 and CDR2 from the germline V gene are SGHDT and YYEEEE. The CDR3 spans 15 residues. Trimming took 5 bases from V and 5 from J, leaving 19 bases between them. DNA for the CDR3: TGTGCCAGCAGGCAAGACGCCGGGACTCGGGAGACCCAGTACTTC. Amino acid sequence: CASRQDAGTRETQYF.

The sample holds a few counts of this clonotype. V and J are TRBV4-3 and TRBJ1-5, with D unclear. CDR1 and CDR2 from the germline V gene are LGHNA and YSLEER. The length of the CDR3 is 17 residues. V lost 0 bases, J lost 0 bases, and 12 bases lay in between. The CDR3 DNA follows: TGCGCCAGCAGCCAAGATTCCCCATACCATAGCAATCAGCCCCAGCATTTT. It encodes CASSQDSPYHSNQPQHF.

This clonotype was picked up a small number of times. V usage is TRBV4-1 and J usage is TRBJ2-5, with TRBD1 matching 7 bases. Looked up from germline, CDR1 is MGHRA and CDR2 is YSYEKL. The V segment lost 0 bases and the J segment 5 bases; nucleotides outside the gene matches: 9. The CDR3 is 16 amino acids. DNA of the CDR3: TGCGCCAGCAGCCAAGAAGTTACGACAGGGTGGGAGACCCAGTACTTC. Its protein product is CASSQEVTTGWETQYF.

The rearrangement joins TRBV9 to TRBJ2-6, with 9 bases fitting TRBD1. Germline V lookup: CDR1 SGDLS, CDR2 YYNGEE. V was pared by 3 bases and J by 0 bases, with 10 bases of the junction left unmatched. The CDR3 covers 19 residues. CDR3 in DNA: TGTGCCAGCAGCGATTCCAGGACAGGGGATAACTCTGGGGCCAACGTCCTGACTTTC. Protein sequence: CASSDSRTGDNSGANVLTF.

This clonotype was seen at least ten times. The chain carries TRBV20-1 and TRBJ1-6; 7 bases map to TRBD1. The V and J ends lost 3 bases and 2 bases, in that order; junction bases with no gene match: 4. Germline V gene sequence: CDR1 DFQATT, CDR2 SNEGSKA (reference sequence). The CDR3 sequence is 15 residues long. CDR3 coding DNA: TGCAGTGCTAGTGCCGGGACAGCCTATAATTCACCCCTCCACTTT. This encodes CSASAGTAYNSPLHF.

The rearrangement links TRBV29-1 to TRBJ2-5, with TRBD1 matching 12 bases. CDR1 is SQVTM and CDR2 is ANQGSEA in the germline V gene. V shed 4 bases, J shed 5 bases, and the junction held 8 bases outside the gene matches. The CDR3 spans 15 residues. As DNA, the CDR3 is TGCAGCGTTGCCGTCGGGACAGGGGGCGCGGAGACCCAGTACTTC. The encoded protein is CSVAVGTGGAETQYF. Looking up the rest from reference TRBV29-1 and TRBJ2-5 gives the full variable domain: SAVISQKPSRDICQRGTSLTIQCQVDSQVTMMFWYRQQPGQSLTLIATANQGSEATYESGFVIDKFPISRPNLTFSTLTVSNMSPEDSSIYLCSVAVGTGGAETQYFGPGTRLLVL.

This clonotype was counted ten times or more. The chain employs TRBV7-3 and TRBJ1-5; possibly TRBD1 for D (6 bases). The CDR3 spans 13 residues. Germline loops: CDR1 SGHTA, CDR2 FQGTGA. The V end was cut by 4 bases, the J end by 4 bases, with 8 bases between. CDR3 in amino acids: CASSSGQNQPQHF. Written as DNA, the CDR3 is TGTGCCAGCAGCTCCGGACAGAATCAGCCCCAGCATTTT.

This clonotype was recorded many times. The chain uses TRBV20-1 and TRBJ2-7; D assignment may be TRBD1 or TRBD2 (5 bases each). There are 14 residues in the CDR3. Between the trimmed V and J ends, which lost 5 bases and 2 bases, there was a span of 16 bases. The germline CDR1 and CDR2 sequences are DFQATT and SNEGSKA (reference sequence). CDR3 sequence: CSAVRDLTTYEQYF. The CDR3 coding sequence is TGCAGTGCTGTCCGGGACCTCACGACCTACGAGCAGTACTTC.

A remark on this clonotype: This clone may be a read error of a much larger clone one base away. The gene calls are TRBV5-1 and TRBJ1-2; D remains ambiguous. CDR3 length: 12 amino acids. Germline lookup yields CDR1 SGHRS and CDR2 YFSETQ. CDR3 loop: CASSLEREGYAF. CDR3 DNA: TGCGCCAGCAGCTTGGAGAGGGAAGGCTACGCCTTC.

A few counts support this clonotype. This chain connects TRBV2 to TRBJ2-7; TRBD1 might be the D (6 bases). The CDR3 spans 16 residues. The ends were cut back, 5 bases at V and 0 bases at J, with 17 bases in the middle. Per germline, CDR1 SNHLY and CDR2 FYNNEI. The CDR3 DNA follows: TGTGCCAGCAGTTCTCCCAGGGGCGCGAGCTCCTACGAGCAGTACTTC. This translates into CASSSPRGASSYEQYF.

This clonotype was detected many times. The rearrangement joins TRBV7-2 to TRBJ2-7; D is perhaps TRBD1 (5 bases). Trimming removed 2 bases at V and 7 bases at J, with 15 bases between. This CDR3 region has 14 residues. Germline CDR1 is SGHTA and CDR2 is FQGNSA. CDR3 nucleotides: TGTGCCAGCAGCTTACGTAACAGGTTAAGGGAGCAGTACTTC. It codes for CASSLRNRLREQYF.

This clonotype was counted ten times or more. The chain links TRBV10-3 to TRBJ2-7; D gene unclear. The V end was cut by 6 bases, the J end by 3 bases, with 12 bases between. Germline V gene sequence: CDR1 ENHRY, CDR2 SYGVKD. This CDR3 is 13 amino acids long. CDR3 sequence: CAISLAGLYEQYF. The CDR3 DNA sequence: TGTGCCATCAGCCTCGCCGGGCTCTACGAGCAGTACTTC.

The chain links TRBV11-2 to TRBJ1-6; 9 positions agree with TRBD1. There are 15 residues in the CDR3. Germline assignment: CDR1 SGHAT and CDR2 FQNNGV. The trim removed 8 bases at V and 7 bases at J, leaving 9 bases unmatched. For the CDR3, the DNA is TGTGCCAGCGGCACGCCGGGACAGGGCAATTCACCCCTCCACTTT. Its protein is CASGTPGQGNSPLHF.

The chain is built from TRBV7-9 and TRBJ2-7, with 10 bases that match TRBD1. V lost 5 bases, J lost 3 bases, and 10 bases stayed unmatched. This CDR3 region has 16 residues. CDR1 is SEHNR, CDR2 FQNEAQ, per germline (reference sequence). The CDR3 here is CASSPVRTGGNYEQYF. CDR3 nucleotide sequence: TGTGCCAGCAGCCCTGTCCGGACAGGGGGTAACTACGAGCAGTACTTC.

The chain carries TRBV7-2 and TRBJ1-1, with TRBD1 matching 8 bases. V shed 7 bases, J shed 9 bases, and the junction held 10 bases outside the gene matches. Germline CDR1 reads SGHTA; CDR2 reads FQGNSA. This CDR3 is built from 13 residues. CDR3 DNA sequence: TGTGCCAGCAACATTCGGACAGGGAACCAAGCTTTCTTT. Protein sequence: CASNIRTGNQAFF.

This clonotype was counted ten times or more. This sequence joins TRBV10-3 and TRBJ1-5, with D unresolved. Trimming cost V 0 bases and J 3 bases, with 12 bases left between them. Looked up from germline, CDR1 is ENHRY and CDR2 is SYGVKD. This CDR3 region has 16 residues. This CDR3 is CAISESIRQDNQPQHF. CDR3 DNA sequence: TGTGCCATCAGTGAGTCGATTCGCCAGGACAATCAGCCCCAGCATTTT.